The 24 T cell receptor beta chains given below trace back to one sample, sequenced in a study. From the RT-PCR reads, TCRdb called clonotypes with MiXCR, one entry per CDR3 protein. This sample has more than 550,000 distinct CDR3 sequences, with 13% to 15% found just once. The sample consisted of memory CD4+ T cells from blood. The receptors originated from a female donor in good health, serving as a healthy control.

The J gene is TRBJ2-3, the V gene TRBV9; TRBD2 agrees at 8 bases. CDR3 length equals 17 residues. V shed 0 bases and J 5 bases; nucleotides not matched to a gene: 11. Germline loops: CDR1 SGDLS, CDR2 YYNGEE. Here the CDR3 DNA reads TGTGCCAGCAGCGTAGCGGGGGGGGTTTCCCCCGGAGATACGCAGTATTTT. Translation: CASSVAGGVSPGDTQYF.

This clonotype was recorded at least ten times. In DNA form, the CDR3 reads TGTGCCAGCAGTCCGGGACAGGGTCTCAACGAGCAGTACTTC. This sequence encodes CASSPGQGLNEQYF. This chain joins TRBV6-2 or TRBV6-3 and TRBJ2-7; TRBD1 aligns across 9 bases. Per the germline V gene, CDR1 is MNHEY and CDR2 is SVGEGT. CDR3 length: 14 residues. Losses at the gene ends were 5 bases for V and 5 bases for J; bases not matched to a gene: 7.

The V and J genes are TRBV28 and TRBJ2-3; 14 nucleotides match TRBD2. V was pared by 6 bases and J by 6 bases, with 8 bases of the junction left unmatched. This CDR3 contains 16 residues. The germline V gene encodes CDR1 MDHEN and CDR2 SYDVKM. CDR3 sequence: CASRPPGLAGADTQYF. In nucleotides, the CDR3 is TGTGCCAGCAGACCGCCGGGACTAGCGGGAGCGGATACGCAGTATTTT.

The chain carries TRBV20-1 and TRBJ1-1; no firm D call. The V gene's germline CDR1 is DFQATT and CDR2 SNEGSKA (reference sequence). V lost 5 bases and J 3 bases, leaving 7 bases between the germline ends. The CDR3 covers 11 residues. CDR3 sequence (DNA): TGCAGTGCTCCCACATACACTGAAGCTTTCTTT. Translating it yields CSAPTYTEAFF.

This clonotype was seen at least ten times. CDR3: CSVDWGSGHAEQFF. The CDR3 DNA reads as TGCAGCGTCGACTGGGGGTCAGGACACGCTGAGCAGTTCTTC. The chain recombines TRBV29-1 with TRBJ2-1; perhaps D is TRBD1 or TRBD2 (5 bases each). Germline CDR1 reads SQVTM; CDR2 reads ANQGSEA. The CDR3 covers 14 residues. Trimming took 6 bases from V and 9 from J, leaving 21 bases between them.

This clonotype was counted at least ten times. The chain joins TRBV20-1 to TRBJ2-7, with D unclear. Trimming took 3 bases from V and 3 from J, leaving 12 bases between them. Germline values: CDR1 DFQATT, CDR2 SNEGSKA (reference sequence). CDR3 size: 13 residues. This CDR3 reads CSASGSQIYEQYF. DNA for the CDR3: TGCAGTGCTAGTGGGTCGCAGATCTACGAGCAGTACTTC.

This chain joins TRBV12-3 or TRBV12-4 and TRBJ2-1; 9 nucleotides agree with TRBD2. J gave up 8 bases and V 6 bases, and 11 bases lay outside the gene matches. The CDR3 totals 15 residues. The chain's CDR3 is CASRTKAGGSHEQFF. In nucleotides, the CDR3 is TGTGCCAGCAGGACGAAGGCGGGAGGGAGCCATGAGCAGTTCTTC.

This clonotype was counted ten times or more. This chain connects TRBV20-1 to TRBJ2-1, with D tentatively TRBD2 (6 bases). The CDR3 loop spans 15 amino acids. Germline assignment: CDR1 DFQATT and CDR2 SNEGSKA (reference sequence). V was pared by 0 bases and J by 3 bases, with 12 bases between. CDR3 nucleotide sequence: TGCAGTGCTAGAGATCGGTTAGCGGACTACAATGAGCAGTTCTTC. Its protein is CSARDRLADYNEQFF.

This clonotype has ten or more counts. The rearrangement joins TRBV20-1 to TRBJ2-3, with 8 bases aligning to TRBD2. The CDR3 consists of 14 residues. Germline assignment: CDR1 DFQATT and CDR2 SNEGSKA (reference sequence). The ends lost 6 bases at V and 2 bases at J; junction bases unmatched: 7. The CDR3 nucleotides are TGCAGTGCACCCGGGGGGGGCCCCACAGATACGCAGTATTTT. Translation: CSAPGGGPTDTQYF.

This clonotype was seen a handful of times. The junction differs from germline at one of its ends, possibly a read error. The chain is built from TRBV6-5 and TRBJ2-1; 7 bases are shared with TRBD2. CDR1 and CDR2 from the germline V gene are MNHEY and SVGAGI. This CDR3 has 16 residues. The CDR3 nucleotides are TGTGCCAGCACCTCCCGGGAGGATCGGGCCCGCAATGAGCAGCTCTTC. Translation: CASTSREDRARNEQLF.

This chain connects TRBV27 to TRBJ2-2; D perhaps matches TRBD2 (6 bases). The CDR3 sequence is 15 residues long. Per germline, CDR1 MNHEY and CDR2 SMNVEV (reference sequence). Trimming took 0 bases from V and 5 from J, leaving 10 bases between them. CDR3 DNA sequence: TGTGCCAGCAGTTTATCACTAGCCGGTACCGGGGAGCTGTTTTTT. It codes for CASSLSLAGTGELFF.

A remark on this clonotype: A junction end diverges from the germline sequence, so it may reflect a read error. The chain combines TRBV9 with TRBJ1-1; TRBD1 is a possible D gene (5 bases). This CDR3 contains 13 residues. Germline V CDR1 and CDR2: SGDLS, YYNGEE. The CDR3 spells CASSSWEGADAFF. In DNA form, the CDR3 reads TGTGCCAGCAGCTCTTGGGAAGGGGCTGACGCTTTCTTT.

V is TRBV20-1 and J is TRBJ2-2; TRBD2 might be the D (6 bases). Deletions cut 6 bases from V and 2 bases from J, with 16 bases between. Germline V gene lookup returns CDR1 DFQATT and CDR2 SNEGSKA (reference sequence). The CDR3 runs 15 residues. This chain's CDR3 is CSATTGVGNTGELFF. CDR3 nucleotides: TGCAGTGCGACTACGGGAGTGGGAAACACCGGGGAGCTGTTTTTT.

This chain uses TRBV3-1 with TRBJ2-5, with D perhaps matching TRBD2 (5 bases). The CDR3 has 11 amino acids. Germline V CDR1 and CDR2: LGHDT, YNNKEL (reference sequence). V was trimmed by 7 bases and J by 7 bases, leaving 10 bases between them. CDR3 amino acids: CASKTKGTQYF. The CDR3, as DNA: TGTGCCAGCAAGACTAAGGGGACCCAGTACTTC.

V gene TRBV3-1 combines with J gene TRBJ2-5, with D tentatively TRBD2 (5 bases). In germline, CDR1 is LGHDT, CDR2 YNNKEL (reference sequence). V was cut by 1 base and J by 4 bases, with 7 bases left in between. The CDR3 is made up of 13 amino acids. The CDR3 DNA reads as TGTGCCAGCAGCCAAGCAAGCGGAGAGACCCAGTACTTC. Protein sequence: CASSQASGETQYF.

This rearrangement joins TRBV20-1 to TRBJ1-5; D is uncertain. Trimming removed 3 bases from V and 3 bases from J, with 6 bases in between. CDR3 size: 12 residues. The germline CDR1 and CDR2 sequences are DFQATT and SNEGSKA (reference sequence). CDR3 in amino acids: CSASQFNQPQHF. CDR3 sequence (DNA): TGCAGTGCTAGTCAATTCAATCAGCCCCAGCATTTT.

This clonotype has a handful of counts. The rearrangement uses TRBV20-1 and TRBJ2-7; 12 bases line up with TRBD2. V dropped 5 bases and J dropped 8; count of bases not matched to a gene: 7. The germline V gene has CDR1 DFQATT and CDR2 SNEGSKA (reference sequence). The CDR3 runs 13 residues. The DNA for the CDR3 is TGCAGTGCTTCCCTAGCGGGAGGGCCGAAGCAGTACTTC. The encoded protein is CSASLAGGPKQYF.

This clonotype was counted only a few times. This chain uses TRBV3-1 with TRBJ1-2; tentative D call: TRBD1 (6 bases). The length of the CDR3 is 14 residues. V was shortened by 5 bases and J by 4 bases, with 14 bases between the two germline ends. Germline V gene sequence: CDR1 LGHDT, CDR2 YNNKEL (reference sequence). CDR3: CASSYPGTPYGYTF. In DNA form, the CDR3 reads TGTGCCAGCAGCTACCCCGGGACACCCTATGGCTACACCTTC.

This clonotype was seen many times. The rearrangement joins TRBV4-2 to TRBJ2-7, with D unresolved. V was cut by 1 base and J by 3 bases, with 7 bases left in between. The CDR3 sequence is 13 residues long. Germline CDR1 is LGHNA and CDR2 is YNFKEQ. Written as DNA, the CDR3 is TGTGCCAGCAGCCAAGTACTTAACTACGAGCAGTACTTC. Translated: CASSQVLNYEQYF.

The table lists this clonotype with a few counts. The chain couples TRBV6-2 or TRBV6-3 to TRBJ2-5; no definite D call. Deletions cut 5 bases from V and 2 bases from J, with 12 bases between. Germline CDR1 and CDR2: MNHEY and SVGEGT. This CDR3 is built from 14 residues. The CDR3 is CASSHRWGQETQYF. The CDR3 DNA is TGTGCCAGCAGTCACCGCTGGGGACAAGAGACCCAGTACTTC.

This clonotype was observed at least ten times. The gene calls are TRBV9 and TRBJ1-1; D is perhaps TRBD1 (6 bases). The V and J ends lost 7 bases and 1 base respectively, with 11 bases between them. Looked up from germline, CDR1 is SGDLS and CDR2 is YYNGEE. The CDR3 is 13 amino acids. DNA for the CDR3: TGTGCCAGCGGCAGGGACACGAACACTGAAGCTTTCTTT. Translating gives CASGRDTNTEAFF.

This clonotype occurred many times. The rearrangement uses TRBV29-1 and TRBJ2-3; D remains unclear. The germline V and J ends were trimmed by 0 bases and 0 bases, with 10 bases remaining between them. The V gene's germline CDR1 is SQVTM and CDR2 ANQGSEA. CDR3 length: 15 amino acids. The DNA for the CDR3 is TGCAGCGTTGAAGATCGGGCGGCTAGCACAGATACGCAGTATTTT. Its translation: CSVEDRAASTDTQYF.

This clonotype has only a few counts. This sequence joins TRBV7-2 and TRBJ2-1; D gene unclear. Germline values: CDR1 SGHTA, CDR2 FQGNSA. The CDR3 loop spans 13 amino acids. The V and J ends lost 1 base and 6 bases respectively, with 7 bases between them. CDR3 coding DNA: TGTGCCAGCAGCTTAGATCCACTCAATGAGCAGTTCTTC. Translating it yields CASSLDPLNEQFF.

This clonotype has at least ten counts. This chain joins TRBV7-3 and TRBJ1-2, with 10 bases that match TRBD1. The CDR3 sequence is 13 residues long. The J segment lost 7 bases and the V segment lost 3 bases, leaving 2 bases of the junction unmatched. The germline V gene encodes CDR1 SGHTA and CDR2 FQGTGA. CDR3 sequence (DNA): TGTGCCAGCAGCTTGGGACAGGGGCTTGGCTACACCTTC. Amino acids: CASSLGQGLGYTF.